This TCR beta chain is drawn from a study of CXCR3-negative and CXCR3-positive naive CD8 T cells. Libraries were UMI-labeled 5' RACE TRB cDNA. TCRdb derives one entry per CDR3 protein from the 5' RACE reads, leaving out DNA. This sample contains approximately 90,000 distinct CDR3 sequences. A word on this clonotype: Its antigen is unknown.

Triplicate approximately 280,000-cell sorts were made of each CD8+ T cell subset. Cells that were CD45RO-CCR7+CD27+CD95- constituted naive CD8+ T cells. Study results and limitations: Naive subsets displayed similar surface CD5, and TCR strength was inferred from TRB CDR3 properties. Greater hydrophobicity was found in TRB CDR3s of CXCR3-positive naive cells than of CXCR3-negative naive cells.

The germline V gene has CDR1 SGHTA and CDR2 FQGNSA. This CDR3 comprises 16 residues. The chain combines TRBV7-2 with TRBJ2-2; TCRdb's D call of TRBD1 is untestable without DNA. The source is a human donor in good health. Some clones in this sample may be carry-over from other donors' samples. The sample consisted of naive CXCR3+ CD8+ T cells from blood. Subset here: CD45RO-CCR7+CD27+CD95- naive CD8+ T cells expressing CXCR3 (TNR3+). CDR3 in amino acids: CASSPTQGVNTGELFF.